This T cell receptor (beta chain) derives from a study of blood T cell repertoires in COVID-19. The overall study: Italy, Spain and the United States were the sources of the convalescent and acute COVID-19 samples.

The germline V gene has CDR1 SGHTA and CDR2 FQGNSA. CDR3 length: 15 residues. With 3 bases removed from V and 5 bases from J, the gap between germline ends came to 14 bases. Per the authors' pipeline: Reference gene primer amplification in the assay estimated nucleated cell counts. Sequenced by immunoSEQ multiplex PCR; TCRdb stores in-frame clones only, minus some. V, J and clone size are those of that table, while D and trimming were read from the DNA. The sample gives roughly 500,000 clones, 80% to 90% of which show up once; roughly 3.1% is in the top ten. V is TRBV7-2 and J is TRBJ2-1; D is undetermined. Sample: peripheral blood. The TCR sequence derives from a human donor in a cohort sampled during active COVID-19. CDR3 region: CASSLQAPLNNEQFF. For the CDR3, the DNA is TGTGCCAGCAGCTTGCAAGCGCCCCTCAACAATGAGCAGTTCTTC.